The 11 T cell receptor beta chains reported below all come from one sample, sequenced in a study of CD8+CD57+ T cells in acquired aplastic anemia. The study profiled TCR beta VDJ and CDR3 using genomic DNA as template. TCRdb re-derived calls from the reads in MiXCR, one entry per CDR3 protein. This sample has about 260,000 distinct CDR3 sequences, with 65% to 90% found just once. Patients who underwent sequencing had shown CD8+CD57+ cell expansion by flow cytometry. Sequences were obtained from sorted CD4+, CD8+, or CD8+CD57+ T cells (not recorded which) from PBMCs. These receptor sequences come from a human donor with aplastic anemia.

The gene calls are TRBV7-9 and TRBJ2-6; TRBD2 agrees at 9 bases. Trimming removed 4 bases from V and 4 bases from J; junction bases left unmatched: 2. The germline gives CDR1 SEHNR, CDR2 FQNEAQ (reference sequence). The CDR3 totals 15 residues. Written as DNA, the CDR3 is TGTGCCAGCAGCTCAGGGACTAGCGGGGCCAACGTCCTGACTTTC. Amino acid sequence: CASSSGTSGANVLTF.

About this clonotype itself: One end of the junction varies from germline; a read error may be responsible. The V gene is TRBV2, the J gene TRBJ2-7, with a possible D match to TRBD2 (7 bases). CDR3 length equals 14 residues. Per the germline V gene, CDR1 is SNHLY and CDR2 is FYNNEI. This chain's CDR3 is CASSERGPVLYEQF. As DNA, the CDR3 is TGTGCCAGCAGTGAGCGGGGGCCAGTACTCTACGAGCAGTTC.

This clonotype turned up a few times. The chain couples TRBV5-5 to TRBJ2-7, with D maybe TRBD2 (6 bases). This CDR3 spans 14 amino acids. V lost 1 base, J lost 0 bases, and 8 bases lay in between. The germline V gene encodes CDR1 SGHKS and CDR2 YYEKEE (reference sequence). CDR3 loop: CASSLRGCSYEQYV. The CDR3 DNA sequence: TGTGCCAGCAGCTTGCGGGGGTGCTCCTACGAGCAGTACGTC.

The chain links TRBV7-9 to TRBJ2-5, with D hard to call. CDR1 and CDR2 from the germline V gene are SEHNR and FQNEAQ (reference sequence). V gave up 5 bases and J gave up 5 bases, with 18 bases separating them. The CDR3 has 15 residues. The CDR3 bases are TGTGCCAGCAGCCCCGGGCCCACCCCAAGGGAGACCCAGTACTTC. Protein product: CASSPGPTPRETQYF. Together with reference TRBV7-9 and TRBJ2-5, the CDR3 gives the full variable domain: DTGVSQNPRHKITKRGQNVTFRCDPISEHNRLYWYRQTLGQGPEFLTYFQNEAQLEKSRLLSDRFSAERPKGSFSTLEIQRTEQGDSAMYLCASSPGPTPRETQYFGPGTRLLVL.

This chain links TRBV7-9 with TRBJ1-3, with unresolved D. CDR3 length: 16 amino acids. Germline V gene data show CDR1 as SEHNR and CDR2 as FQNEAQ (reference sequence). V was shortened by 5 bases and J by 7 bases, with 21 bases between the two germline ends. Here the CDR3 reads CASSPTRREDGNTIYF. The CDR3 DNA follows: TGTGCCAGCAGCCCTACCCGAAGGGAGGACGGCAACACCATATATTTT.

The genes are TRBV2 and TRBJ2-3, with no clear D. Looked up from germline, CDR1 is SNHLY and CDR2 is FYNNEI. The CDR3 length is 14 residues. Trimming took off 10 bases at V and 6 bases at J, with 20 bases between the two ends. CDR3 DNA sequence: TGTGCCACCAGCAACGGGCACGGATCGGATACGCAGTATTTT. It translates to CATSNGHGSDTQYF.

V and J are TRBV7-9 and TRBJ1-5; D might be TRBD1 (6 bases). V was pared by 11 bases and J by 9 bases, with 14 bases between. This CDR3 region has 11 residues. Per the germline V gene, CDR1 is SEHNR and CDR2 is FQNEAQ (reference sequence). The CDR3 sequence is CAGQKVGPQHF. The DNA of the CDR3 is TGTGCCGGACAGAAGGTGGGGCCCCAGCATTTT.

Points on this clonotype: The conserved final phenylalanine or tryptophan is absent from the CDR3, which likely points to a read error. The limits of the CDR3 on the DNA are not certain, so only TCRdb's listed CDR3 is given. The chain links TRBV7-8 to TRBJ2-3; TRBD1, the table's D call, was not compared with the DNA. The length of the CDR3 is 13 amino acids, counting both ends. CDR1 and CDR2 (germline): SGHVS, FQNEAQ. The CDR3 spells CASGDRDRATEYV.

The V gene is TRBV7-9, the J gene TRBJ2-3; tentative D call: TRBD2 (5 bases). The germline V gene encodes CDR1 SEHNR and CDR2 FQNEAQ (reference sequence). V shed 8 bases and J shed 15 bases, with 30 bases lying between them. CDR3 length: 15 residues. CDR3 nucleotides: TGTGCCAGCGGCGACGGAGGCACAGATACGCATTATTTTTATTTT. Amino acid sequence: CASGDGGTDTHYFYF. The entire variable domain, with the rest obtained from reference TRBV7-9 and TRBJ2-3, is as follows: DTGVSQNPRHKITKRGQNVTFRCDPISEHNRLYWYRQTLGQGPEFLTYFQNEAQLEKSRLLSDRFSAERPKGSFSTLEIQRTEQGDSAMYLCASGDGGTDTHYFYFGPGTRLTVL.

Worth noting for this clonotype: No conserved phenylalanine or tryptophan is present at the end of the CDR3, so a read error is the likely explanation. Because the CDR3's place on the DNA is in doubt, the DNA is left out and the CDR3 is given as listed by TCRdb. The V and J genes are TRBV7-9 and TRBJ2-3; TRBD2 reflects the table's D call only, with no check against the DNA. Germline V gene lookup returns CDR1 SEHNR and CDR2 FQNEAQ (reference sequence). With termini counted, the CDR3 has 12 amino acids. CDR3: CASSFERSGGYD.

A word on this clonotype: Its ends do not fully match the called genes, so a read error is possible. The chain is built from TRBV19 and TRBJ1-1; TRBD1 is a possible D gene (6 bases). CDR1 and CDR2 from the germline V gene are LNHDA and SQIVND (reference sequence). The CDR3 runs to 15 residues. The CDR3 region is CASSLDRTANNEAFF. The CDR3 nucleotides are TGTGCCAGTAGCTTAGATAGGACAGCGAACAATGAAGCTTTCTTT. Supplemented by reference TRBV19 and TRBJ1-1, the full variable domain reads DGGITQSPKYLFRKEGQNVTLSCEQNLNHDAMYWYRQDPGQGLRLIYYSQIVNDFQKGDIAEGYSVSREKKESFPLTVTSAQKNPTAFYLCASSLDRTANNEAFFGQGTRLTVV.